The clone carrying this T cell receptor (beta chain) was seen at least ten times. This CDR3 contains 14 residues. From germline, CDR1 is DFQATT and CDR2 SNEGSKA (reference sequence). The junction had 3 bases not matched to a gene; V was cut back by 2 bases and J by 3 bases. The data were taken from a study of blood T cells in healthy people across ages. The second PCR ran roughly 6 to 11 cycles with a sample-barcoded 5' primer and J-beta primers. TCRdb re-called the 5' RACE reads with MiXCR, one entry per CDR3 protein. The sample includes more than 800,000 distinct CDR3 sequences, under 35% seen only once; the top ten take approximately 15%.

Sequenced sample: blood. The sequence was obtained from a woman aged 80 or over in good health. The chain recombines TRBV20-1 with TRBJ2-3; 9 nucleotides align to TRBD1. CDR3 sequence: CSARRGQGTDTQYF. CDR3 DNA sequence: TGCAGTGCTAGACGGGGACAGGGAACAGATACGCAGTATTTT.